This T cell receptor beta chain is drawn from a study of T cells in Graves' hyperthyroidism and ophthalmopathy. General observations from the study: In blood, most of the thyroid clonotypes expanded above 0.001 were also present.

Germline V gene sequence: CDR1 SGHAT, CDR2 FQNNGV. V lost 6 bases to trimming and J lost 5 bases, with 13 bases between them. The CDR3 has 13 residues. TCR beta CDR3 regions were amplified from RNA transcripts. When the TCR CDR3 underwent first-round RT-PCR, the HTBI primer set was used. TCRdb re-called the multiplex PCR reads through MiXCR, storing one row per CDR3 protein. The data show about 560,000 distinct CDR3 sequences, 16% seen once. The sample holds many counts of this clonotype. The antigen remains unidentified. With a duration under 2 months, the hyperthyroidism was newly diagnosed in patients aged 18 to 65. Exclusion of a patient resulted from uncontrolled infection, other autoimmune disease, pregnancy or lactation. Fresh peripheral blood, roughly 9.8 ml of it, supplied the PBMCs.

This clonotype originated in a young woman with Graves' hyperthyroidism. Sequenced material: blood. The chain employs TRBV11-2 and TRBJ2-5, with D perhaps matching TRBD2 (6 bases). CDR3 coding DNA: TGTGCCAGCAGGGCCCTGACTAGGGAGACCCAGTACTTC. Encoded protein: CASRALTRETQYF.